The clone carrying this TCR beta chain occurred many times. Its matching antigen is unknown. A single record per CDR3 protein comes from TCRdb applying MiXCR to the 5' RACE reads. The sample comprises 200,000 to 300,000 distinct CDR3 sequences, under 8.5% of which are singletons, and around 4.8% rests with the top ten. This sample was taken from a study of CD8 T cells in ankylosing spondylitis. Study conclusions and caveats: Enrichment of disease-linked clones was reportedly significant in matched ankylosing spondylitis synovial fluid.

This clonotype was obtained from a female donor with ankylosing spondylitis or in good health (not recorded which). The specimen sequenced was blood, either unsorted or a sorted T cell fraction (not recorded which).

The CDR3 reads CSAHHLGELFF. The CDR3 DNA follows: TGCAGTGCTCATCATCTCGGGGAGCTGTTTTTT. The chain is built from TRBV20-1 and TRBJ2-2; the D is unclear. Germline CDR1 reads DFQATT; CDR2 reads SNEGSKA (reference sequence). Trimming removed 5 bases at V and 7 bases at J, with 8 bases between. This CDR3 spans 11 amino acids.